The source of this T cell receptor (beta chain) is a study of T-cell memory formation after mild COVID-19. Germline V gene sequence: CDR1 SEHNR, CDR2 FQNEAQ (reference sequence). Losses at the gene ends were 10 bases for V and 8 bases for J; bases not matched to a gene: 7. The CDR3 is 12 residues long. Barcoded TCR alpha and TCR beta cDNA libraries with UMIs came from 5'RACE using constant-segment primers. TCRdb redid the calling of the 5' RACE reads with MiXCR, one entry per CDR3 protein. Among fewer than 95,000 distinct CDR3 sequences, 10% to 15% were seen once, and the ten largest hold around 27%. Points on this clonotype: Its cognate antigen is unknown.

Study-level points and caveats: Contracting CD4+ clones sat mainly in CM and EM; CD8+ in EMRA. Several responding clones turned up in pre-infection memory, indicating that cross-reactive memory may have taken part.

Sequences were obtained from PBMCs or a T cell subset sorted from them (not recorded which). The chain couples TRBV7-9 to TRBJ2-1, with 8 bases fitting TRBD1. The source is an adult woman who had mild COVID-19 (a few samples of this study predate the infection). Cell type and time point are not known. CDR3 nucleotides: TGTGCCATCGACAGGGGAGGCGATGAGCAGTTCTTC. This encodes CAIDRGGDEQFF.